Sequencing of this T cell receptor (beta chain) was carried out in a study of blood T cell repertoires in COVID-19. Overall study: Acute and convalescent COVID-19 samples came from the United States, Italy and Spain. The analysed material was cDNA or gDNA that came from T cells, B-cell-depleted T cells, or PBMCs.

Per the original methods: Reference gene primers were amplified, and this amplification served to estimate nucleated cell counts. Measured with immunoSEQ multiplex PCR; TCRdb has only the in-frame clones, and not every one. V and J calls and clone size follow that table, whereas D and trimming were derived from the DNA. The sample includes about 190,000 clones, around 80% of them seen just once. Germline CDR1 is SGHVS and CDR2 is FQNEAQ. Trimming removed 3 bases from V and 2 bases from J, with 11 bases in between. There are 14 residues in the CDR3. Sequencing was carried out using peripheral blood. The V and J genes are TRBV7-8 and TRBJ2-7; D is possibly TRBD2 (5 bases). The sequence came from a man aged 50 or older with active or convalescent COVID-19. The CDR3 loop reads CASSFSAITYEQYF. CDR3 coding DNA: TGTGCCAGCAGCTTTAGCGCGATAACCTACGAGCAGTACTTC.